A single sample is the source of the 26 T cell receptor beta chains below, sequenced in a study of T cell responses to AZD1222 COVID-19 vaccine. Here immunoSEQ multiplex PCR was the method, and the copy in TCRdb shows in-frame clones only, minus some. The sample records 72,000 or so clones, over 85% being singletons. The specimen was peripheral blood, collected on day 0 of AZD1222 vaccination. These receptors were taken from an adult in good health.

The chain recombines TRBV10-3 with TRBJ2-7; D is unclear. Trimming left V 10 bases short and J 3 bases short, with 16 bases between. Germline V gives CDR1 ENHRY, CDR2 SYGVKD. The CDR3 extends over 13 amino acids. The CDR3 DNA sequence: TGTGCCACCCGAGGACCCGGAGACTACGAGCAGTACTTC. Translation gives CATRGPGDYEQYF.

The chain recombines TRBV19 with TRBJ1-1; no clear D. Germline lookup yields CDR1 LNHDA and CDR2 SQIVND (reference sequence). This CDR3 comprises 13 residues. Trimming shortened V by 4 bases and J by 1 base, and 7 bases separated the two germline ends. CDR3 loop: CASSRTGNTEAFF. In nucleotides, the CDR3 is TGTGCCAGTAGTAGGACGGGGAACACTGAAGCTTTCTTT.

With respect to this clone: Sequence at one end of the junction differs from germline and may be a read error. This chain connects TRBV5-6 to TRBJ2-7, with 11 positions matching TRBD2. The CDR3 has 12 residues. CDR1 is SGHDT and CDR2 is YYEEEE in the germline V gene. The CDR3 protein is CASSSSGRPPGF. The CDR3 nucleotides read TGTGCCAGCAGCTCTAGCGGGAGGCCTCCGGGCTTC.

This chain's CDR3 is CASSAFRGGDTFLAKNIQYF. The DNA of the CDR3 is TGTGCCAGCAGTGCGTTCAGGGGGGGGGACACTTTTTTAGCCAAAAACATTCAGTACTTC. The chain links TRBV6-1 to TRBJ2-4; D may match TRBD1 or TRBD2 (7 bases each). Germline V lookup: CDR1 MNHNS, CDR2 SASEGT. The CDR3 spans 20 residues. V shed 4 bases and J shed 0 bases, with 25 bases lying between them.

Points on this clone: Other DNA sequences in this sample translate to the same CDR3. The V call is TRBV5-6, the J call TRBJ2-5, with 8 positions matching TRBD2. J was trimmed by 0 bases and V by 0 bases; bases with no gene match: 1. The CDR3 loop spans 15 amino acids. Germline V gene lookup returns CDR1 SGHDT and CDR2 YYEEEE. In nucleotides, the CDR3 is TGTGCCAGCAGCTTGGGCGGGAGGTACCAAGAGACCCAGTACTTC. Its translation is CASSLGGRYQETQYF.

This clone showed up just once. This chain joins TRBV5-4 and TRBJ2-7; 7 bases are a match to TRBD1. V gave up 4 bases and J gave up 4 bases; unmatched junction bases: 2. The CDR3 has 12 residues. Germline V gives CDR1 SGHNT, CDR2 YYREEE (reference sequence). CDR3 protein: CASSRDSYEQYF. In DNA, the CDR3 is TGTGCCAGCAGCAGGGACAGTTACGAGCAGTACTTC.

The V call is TRBV2, the J call TRBJ2-5; maybe TRBD1 (6 bases). The germline V gene has CDR1 SNHLY and CDR2 FYNNEI. V lost 7 bases, J lost 2 bases, and 14 bases lay in between. This CDR3 contains 14 residues. This chain's CDR3 is CASMMGALQETQYF. The CDR3 DNA is TGTGCCAGCATGATGGGGGCCCTACAAGAGACCCAGTACTTC.

V usage is TRBV7-8 and J usage is TRBJ1-1; D remains ambiguous. Looked up from germline, CDR1 is SGHVS and CDR2 is FQNEAQ. CDR3 length: 14 amino acids. The V end was cut by 1 base, the J end by 7 bases, with 13 bases between. In nucleotides, the CDR3 is TGTGCCAGCAGCTTAGAAAACCAAGCTGATGAAGCTTTCTTT. It is translated as CASSLENQADEAFF.

A few counts support this clone. The gene calls are TRBV3-1 (or the pseudogene TRBV3-2) and TRBJ2-7, with D unclear. V was cut by 0 bases and J by 5 bases, with 5 bases left in between. Germline V gene data show CDR1 as LGHDT and CDR2 as YNNKEL (reference sequence). The CDR3 sequence is 12 residues long. This CDR3 reads CASSQDWHEQYF. The CDR3 DNA follows: TGTGCCAGCAGCCAAGATTGGCACGAGCAGTACTTC.

The chain employs TRBV28 and TRBJ2-1; tentative D call: TRBD2 (5 bases). The V end lost 1 base, the J end lost 8 bases, and 6 bases lay between the germline ends. CDR1 is MDHEN, CDR2 SYDVKM, per germline. The CDR3 is 12 residues long. The CDR3 region is CASSLYGDEQFF. CDR3 coding DNA: TGTGCCAGCAGTTTATACGGGGATGAGCAGTTCTTC.

The chain links TRBV4-2 to TRBJ2-5; 8 bases line up with TRBD2. This CDR3 contains 16 residues. V trimming: 1 base; J trimming: 5 bases; junction bases outside the gene matches: 9. Germline CDR1 and CDR2: LGHNA and YNFKEQ. CDR3 in amino acids: CASSQVTRGVGETQYF. DNA of the CDR3: TGTGCCAGCAGCCAAGTGACGCGGGGGGTTGGGGAGACCCAGTACTTC.

V usage is TRBV25-1 and J usage is TRBJ2-2; D is possibly TRBD2 (6 bases). Germline assignment: CDR1 MGHDK and CDR2 SYGVNS. The V end was cut by 4 bases, the J end by 5 bases, with 14 bases between. This CDR3 region has 15 residues. DNA for the CDR3: TGTGCCAGCAGTGCCAGAGGGGCGGGGACCGGGGAGCTGTTTTTT. Encoded protein: CASSARGAGTGELFF.

The chain combines TRBV6-2 or TRBV6-3 with TRBJ1-2; maybe TRBD1 (5 bases). CDR3 length equals 15 residues. V gave up 4 bases and J gave up 8 bases, with 20 bases separating them. Germline V lookup: CDR1 MNHEY, CDR2 SVGEGT. This chain's CDR3 is CASSSSGTAGWGYTF. Written as DNA, the CDR3 is TGTGCCAGCAGTTCAAGCGGGACTGCGGGATGGGGCTACACCTTC.

This clone was counted a single time. The chain carries TRBV5-5 and TRBJ2-7; no firm D call. Trimming took 4 bases from V and 2 from J, leaving 13 bases between them. The V gene's germline CDR1 is SGHKS and CDR2 YYEKEE (reference sequence). This CDR3 is built from 14 residues. The CDR3: CASSPEPLTYEQYF. Here the CDR3 DNA reads TGTGCCAGCAGCCCAGAACCGTTAACCTACGAGCAGTACTTC.

The gene calls are TRBV6-2 or TRBV6-3 and TRBJ2-1; 7 nucleotides align to TRBD1. Germline CDR1 MNHEY, CDR2 SVGEGT. Germline trimming cut 0 bases from V and 4 bases from J; bases unmatched to any gene: 6. This CDR3 has 16 amino acids. CDR3 residues: CASSYSRQGVYNEQFF. The CDR3 DNA is TGTGCCAGCAGTTACTCGAGACAGGGTGTGTACAATGAGCAGTTCTTC.

The CDR3 sequence: CAWMAGRFDGYTF. CDR3 nucleotide sequence: TGTGCCTGGATGGCAGGGAGGTTCGATGGCTACACCTTC. The V call is TRBV30, the J call TRBJ1-2; D possibly corresponds to TRBD1 (5 bases). Per the germline V gene, CDR1 is GTSNPN and CDR2 is SVGIG (reference sequence). The ends were cut back, 4 bases at V and 6 bases at J, with 15 bases in the middle. This CDR3 spans 13 amino acids.

The V gene is TRBV3-1 (or the pseudogene TRBV3-2), the J gene TRBJ1-1; D perhaps matches TRBD1 (5 bases). The germline V gene has CDR1 LGHDT and CDR2 YNNKEL (reference sequence). V dropped 0 bases and J dropped 11 bases, with 10 bases sitting between them. This CDR3 region has 12 residues. CDR3 amino acids: CASSQDTGVAFF. CDR3 DNA: TGTGCCAGCAGCCAAGATACGGGGGTGGCTTTCTTT.

This clone was seen once. The chain combines TRBV3-1 (or the pseudogene TRBV3-2) with TRBJ2-5, with 9 bases matching TRBD1. V lost 5 bases, J lost 1 base, and 8 bases stayed unmatched. The CDR3 sequence is 16 residues long. Germline assignment: CDR1 LGHDT and CDR2 YNNKEL (reference sequence). CDR3 bases: TGTGCCAGCAGCAAAGGGACAGGGTATCCCCAAGAGACCCAGTACTTC. Translating it yields CASSKGTGYPQETQYF.

V and J are TRBV5-1 and TRBJ2-3; 8 nucleotides align to TRBD2. This CDR3 has 14 amino acids. Germline assignment: CDR1 SGHRS and CDR2 YFSETQ. V lost 4 bases, J lost 3 bases, and 4 bases stayed unmatched. DNA for the CDR3: TGCGCCAGCAGCATCGGACTAGCTACAGATACGCAGTATTTT. Translated: CASSIGLATDTQYF.

This clone came up a few times. V usage is TRBV19 and J usage is TRBJ2-7; D is undetermined. The germline gives CDR1 LNHDA, CDR2 SQIVND (reference sequence). V dropped 1 base and J dropped 3 bases, with 7 bases sitting between them. This CDR3 has 13 amino acids. The CDR3 nucleotides read TGTGCCAGTAGTATAGGGGGAAACTACGAGCAGTACTTC. Translated: CASSIGGNYEQYF.

The chain joins TRBV11-2 to TRBJ1-6; the D is unclear. The germline gives CDR1 SGHAT, CDR2 FQNNGV. Trimming removed 6 bases at V and 9 bases at J, with 12 bases between. This CDR3 has 13 residues. The CDR3: CASRSAPGSPLHF. The CDR3 nucleotides read TGTGCCAGCAGAAGTGCCCCCGGTTCACCCCTCCACTTT.

V gene TRBV6-5 combines with J gene TRBJ2-1; 8 positions agree with TRBD2. Germline CDR1 reads MNHEY; CDR2 reads SVGAGI. CDR3 size: 15 residues. Germline trimming cut 4 bases from V and 8 bases from J; bases unmatched to any gene: 10. The CDR3 coding sequence is TGTGCCAGCAGTTCCCGGGGAGCGGGGGAGGATGAGCAGTTCTTC. This codes for CASSSRGAGEDEQFF.

The CDR3 DNA reads as TGCAGCGTTTTAACCGGGACTAGCTGGTTCTTC. Its protein product is CSVLTGTSWFF. The chain employs TRBV29-1 and TRBJ2-1; TRBD2 matches at 9 bases. CDR3 length equals 11 residues. V gave up 5 bases and J gave up 15 bases; unmatched junction bases: 8. Per the germline V gene, CDR1 is SQVTM and CDR2 is ANQGSEA.

The chain recombines TRBV7-9 with TRBJ2-2, with TRBD2 matching 9 bases. The CDR3 consists of 16 residues. Trimming cost V 5 bases and J 4 bases; bases outside gene matches: 8. Germline assignment: CDR1 SEHNR and CDR2 FQNEAQ (reference sequence). The CDR3 sequence: CASSLGLAETTGELFF. The CDR3 coding sequence is TGTGCCAGCAGCCTGGGACTAGCTGAGACCACCGGGGAGCTGTTTTTT. Looking up the rest from reference TRBV7-9 and TRBJ2-2 gives the full variable domain: DTGVSQNPRHKITKRGQNVTFRCDPISEHNRLYWYRQTLGQGPEFLTYFQNEAQLEKSRLLSDRFSAERPKGSFSTLEIQRTEQGDSAMYLCASSLGLAETTGELFFGEGSRLTVL.

The chain has TRBV5-1 and TRBJ1-2; possibly TRBD1 for D (6 bases). CDR1 is SGHRS and CDR2 is YFSETQ in the germline V gene. V gave up 4 bases and J gave up 12 bases, with 13 bases separating them. The CDR3 is made up of 11 amino acids. The CDR3 region has the DNA TGCGCCAGCAGCAACAGGGACATCCACACCTTC. Protein: CASSNRDIHTF. The variable domain in full, completed from reference TRBV5-1 and TRBJ1-2, reads KAGVTQTPRYLIKTRGQQVTLSCSPISGHRSVSWYQQTPGQGLQFLFEYFSETQRNKGNFPGRFSGRQFSNSRSEMNVSTLELGDSALYLCASSNRDIHTFGSGTRLTVV.

This sequence joins TRBV7-3 and TRBJ2-1; weak D call: TRBD2 (5 bases). Between the trimmed V and J ends, which lost 1 base and 6 bases, there was a span of 10 bases. The CDR3 consists of 14 residues. Germline values: CDR1 SGHTA, CDR2 FQGTGA. For the CDR3, the DNA is TGTGCCAGCAGCTTAAGTGCGGCGGGCAATGAGCAGTTCTTC. Translating it yields CASSLSAAGNEQFF.